Only a few counts were recorded for the clone carrying this T cell receptor (beta chain). Its target is unknown. The junction does not match germline at one end; this may be a read error. The data are from a study of CD8+ T cells in alopecia areata. Specified treatment: oral pan-JAK inhibitor, 5-10 mg twice daily. Samples from alopecia areata patients were lesional scalp punch biopsies and peripheral blood. Study-wide results and caveats: Among the top 100, expanded CD8+ clones were significantly decreased by tofacitinib, as was scalp clonality. Affected lesional scalp, above all in alopecia totalis/universalis, was more clonal than normal scalp. In blood and scalp, many expanded lesional clones persisted during tofacitinib.

Germline CDR1 reads LNHDA; CDR2 reads SQIVND (reference sequence). The CDR3 covers 18 residues. Reverse transcription of extracted RNA yielded cDNA, which provided the sequencing template. Sequencing was performed with immunoSEQ multiplex PCR; in TCRdb, only in-frame clones are kept and a portion is missing. The sample includes 90,000 to 150,000 clones, more than 40% of them seen just once. The chain carries TRBV19 and TRBJ1-3; TRBD1 matches 11 bases. The source material was CD4+ T cells sorted from blood, sampled at week 4, from a patient treated with tofacitinib. This clonotype originated in a human donor with alopecia areata. CDR3 DNA sequence: TGTGCCAGTGGTATTGGGACAGGGGGATCCCACTCTGGAAACACCATATATTTT. This translates into CASGIGTGGSHSGNTIYF.